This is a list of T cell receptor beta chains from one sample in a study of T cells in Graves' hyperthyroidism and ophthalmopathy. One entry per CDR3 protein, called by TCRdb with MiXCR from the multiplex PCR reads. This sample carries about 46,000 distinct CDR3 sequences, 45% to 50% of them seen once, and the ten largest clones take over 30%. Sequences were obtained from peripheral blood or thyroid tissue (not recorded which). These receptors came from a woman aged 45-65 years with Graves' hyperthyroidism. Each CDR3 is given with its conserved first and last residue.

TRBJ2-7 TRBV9 CASRGTGGNEQYF
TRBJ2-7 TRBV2 CASTGDSYEQYF
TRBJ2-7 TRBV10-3 CAHSQGSYEQYF
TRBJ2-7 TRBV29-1 CSAGDRGNYEQYF
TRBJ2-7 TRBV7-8 CASSSPPGTSGVYEQYF
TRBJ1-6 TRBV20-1 CSARDVGATSPLHF
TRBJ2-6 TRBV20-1 CSASGRTF
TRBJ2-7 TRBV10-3 CAISTSGRARSYEQYF
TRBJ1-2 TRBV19 CASSGSTGMRTF
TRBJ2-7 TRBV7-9 CASSPNDRGEQYF
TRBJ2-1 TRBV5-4 CASSQDGYRGFNEQFF
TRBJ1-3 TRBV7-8 CASSLGEGGGDTIYF
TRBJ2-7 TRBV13 CASSLAGGLEQYF
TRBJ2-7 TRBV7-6 CASSVGGLAGHEQYF
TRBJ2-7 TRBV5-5 CASSKRDREQHF
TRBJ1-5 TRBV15 CATSRAPDSNQPQHF
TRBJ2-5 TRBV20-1 CSARISGKGTETQYF
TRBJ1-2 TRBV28 CASSDEGNGYTF